Listed below are T cell receptor beta chains from one sample, sequenced in a study of OX40 agonist ivuxolimab in advanced cancers. TCRdb keeps only in-frame clones here, not all; method: immunoSEQ multiplex PCR. This sample has 82,000 or so clones, with around 83% found just once. Source: CD4+ or CD8+ T cells sorted from blood, taken in a trial of the OX40 agonist ivuxolimab. The origin of the receptors is an adult with an advanced solid tumor such as melanoma, head and neck, liver or kidney cancer. CDR3s include the opening cysteine and the closing phenylalanine or tryptophan. D genes are given only for firm matches.

d_call j_call v_call cdr3_aa cdr3_nt
- TRBJ1-1 TRBV2 CASLDRGTEAFF TGTGCCAGCTTGGACCGAGGGACTGAAGCTTTCTTT
- TRBJ2-3 TRBV7-2 CASSPLLRGSTDTQYF TGTGCCAGCAGCCCCCTCTTGCGGGGAAGCACAGATACGCAGTATTTT
- TRBJ1-1 TRBV5-4 CASSLEGGGEAFF TGTGCCAGCAGCTTGGAGGGGGGTGGTGAAGCTTTCTTT
TRBD1 TRBJ1-2 TRBV19 CASSTTGLDYGYTF TGTGCCAGTAGTACGACAGGGTTGGACTATGGCTACACCTTC
TRBD1 TRBJ1-4 TRBV4-1 CASSQPTGGRNEKLFF TGCGCCAGCAGCCAACCTACAGGGGGCCGTAATGAAAAACTGTTTTTT
TRBD2 TRBJ2-1 TRBV4-2 CASSRGLAGGFSYNEQFF TGTGCCAGCAGCCGGGGACTAGCGGGGGGCTTCTCCTACAATGAGCAGTTCTTC
TRBD2 TRBJ2-3 TRBV5-1 CASSTRGGLDTQYF TGCGCCAGCAGCACACGGGGGGGCTTAGATACGCAGTATTTT
TRBD1 TRBJ1-5 TRBV5-1 CASSGGTDQPQHF TGCGCCAGCAGCGGCGGGACAGATCAGCCCCAGCATTTT
- TRBJ1-2 TRBV30 CAWSVQWQGGGYTF TGTGCCTGGAGTGTACAATGGCAGGGAGGTGGCTACACCTTC
TRBD1 TRBJ2-1 TRBV11-3 CASSYRDSPYNEQFF TGTGCCAGCAGCTACCGGGACAGCCCCTACAATGAGCAGTTCTTC
- TRBJ1-6 TRBV11-2 CASSLGAEGYNSPLHF TGTGCCAGCAGCTTAGGAGCCGAGGGGTATAATTCACCCCTCCACTTT
- TRBJ1-5 TRBV30 CAWSVRGRQPQHF TGTGCCTGGAGTGTAAGGGGCCGCCAGCCCCAGCATTTT
TRBD2 TRBJ2-1 TRBV5-6 CASSLVASGGNEQFF TGTGCCAGCAGCTTGGTGGCTAGCGGGGGCAATGAGCAGTTCTTC
- TRBJ1-4 TRBV9 CASSVGAWGHNEKLFF TGTGCCAGCAGCGTCGGGGCTTGGGGGCATAATGAAAAACTGTTTTTT
- TRBJ1-2 TRBV6-5 CASSYTAANYGYTF TGTGCCAGCAGTTATACTGCTGCTAACTATGGCTACACCTTC
- TRBJ2-3 TRBV19 CASTSDRRTDTQYF TGTGCCAGTACCTCAGACAGACGCACAGATACGCAGTATTTT